A single sample gave rise to the 2 T cell receptor beta chains below, sequenced in a study of neurological immune-mediated disorders. TCRdb reprocessed the 5' RACE reads via MiXCR and lists one record per CDR3 protein. This sample has 71,000 or so distinct CDR3 sequences; roughly 15% occur once, and the top ten carry roughly 4.2%. Documented time point: longitudinal time-point 1 (baseline). The sample comprised PBMCs. The receptors shown here come from a female donor with HTLV-1-associated myelopathy (HAM/TSP).

This clonotype was seen repeatedly, ten times or more. The V and J genes are TRBV28 and TRBJ2-3, with D unclear. Germline assignment: CDR1 MDHEN and CDR2 SYDVKM. The CDR3 sequence is 12 residues long. Deletions cut 3 bases from V and 6 bases from J, with 7 bases between. CDR3 in amino acids: CASSFVWDTQYF. Written as DNA, the CDR3 is TGTGCCAGCAGTTTTGTGTGGGATACGCAGTATTTT.

This clonotype was seen ten or more times. The chain joins TRBV24-1 to TRBJ2-1; 8 nucleotides line up with TRBD1. This CDR3 is built from 14 residues. Looked up from germline, CDR1 is KGHDR and CDR2 is SFDVKD. V shed 7 bases, J shed 3 bases, and the junction held 4 bases outside the gene matches. The CDR3 reads CATSRGRNYNEQFF. CDR3 coding DNA: TGTGCCACCAGCAGGGGGCGAAACTACAATGAGCAGTTCTTC.